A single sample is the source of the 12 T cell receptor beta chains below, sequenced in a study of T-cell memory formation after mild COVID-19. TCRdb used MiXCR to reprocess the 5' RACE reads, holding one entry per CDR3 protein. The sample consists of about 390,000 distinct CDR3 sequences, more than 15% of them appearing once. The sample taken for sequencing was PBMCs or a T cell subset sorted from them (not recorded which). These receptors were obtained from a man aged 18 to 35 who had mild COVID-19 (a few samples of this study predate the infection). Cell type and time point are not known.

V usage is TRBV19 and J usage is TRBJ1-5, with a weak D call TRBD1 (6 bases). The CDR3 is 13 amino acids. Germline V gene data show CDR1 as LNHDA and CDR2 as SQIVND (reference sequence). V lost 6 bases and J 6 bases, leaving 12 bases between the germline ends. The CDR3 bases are TGTGCCAGTAGACAGGGATTTGCTCAGCCCCAGCATTTT. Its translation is CASRQGFAQPQHF.

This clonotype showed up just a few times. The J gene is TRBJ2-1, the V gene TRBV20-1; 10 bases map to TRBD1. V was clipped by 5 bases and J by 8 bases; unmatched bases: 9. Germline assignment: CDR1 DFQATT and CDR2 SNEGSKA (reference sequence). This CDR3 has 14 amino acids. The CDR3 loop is CSASGQGGIDEQFF. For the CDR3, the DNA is TGCAGTGCTTCAGGACAGGGGGGGATTGATGAGCAGTTCTTC.

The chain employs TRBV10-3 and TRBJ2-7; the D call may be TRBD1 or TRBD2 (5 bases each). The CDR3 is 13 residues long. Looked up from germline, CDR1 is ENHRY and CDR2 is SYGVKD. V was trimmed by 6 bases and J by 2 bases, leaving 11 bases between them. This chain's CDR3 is CAISRDGAYEQYV. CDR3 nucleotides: TGTGCCATCAGCCGGGACGGGGCCTACGAGCAGTACGTC.

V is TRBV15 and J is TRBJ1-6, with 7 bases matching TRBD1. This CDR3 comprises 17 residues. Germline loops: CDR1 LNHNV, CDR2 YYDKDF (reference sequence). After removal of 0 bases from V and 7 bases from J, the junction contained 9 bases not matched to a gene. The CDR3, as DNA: TGTGCCACCAGCAGAGATCTAGGGGACAGAGAAAATTCACCCCTCCACTTT. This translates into CATSRDLGDRENSPLHF.

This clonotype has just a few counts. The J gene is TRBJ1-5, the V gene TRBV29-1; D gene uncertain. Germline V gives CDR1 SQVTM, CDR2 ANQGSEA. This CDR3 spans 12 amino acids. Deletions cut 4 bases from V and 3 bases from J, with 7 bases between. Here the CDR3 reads CSVGEFNQPQHF. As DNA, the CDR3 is TGCAGCGTTGGCGAATTCAATCAGCCCCAGCATTTT.

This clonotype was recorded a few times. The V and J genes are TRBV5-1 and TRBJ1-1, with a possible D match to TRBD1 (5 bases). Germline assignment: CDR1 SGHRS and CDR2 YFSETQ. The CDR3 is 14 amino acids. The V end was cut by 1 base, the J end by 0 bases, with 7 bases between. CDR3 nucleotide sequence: TGCGCCAGCAGCTTGACGGACATGAACACTGAAGCTTTCTTT. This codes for CASSLTDMNTEAFF. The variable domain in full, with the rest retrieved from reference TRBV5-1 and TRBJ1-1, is KAGVTQTPRYLIKTRGQQVTLSCSPISGHRSVSWYQQTPGQGLQFLFEYFSETQRNKGNFPGRFSGRQFSNSRSEMNVSTLELGDSALYLCASSLTDMNTEAFFGQGTRLTVV.

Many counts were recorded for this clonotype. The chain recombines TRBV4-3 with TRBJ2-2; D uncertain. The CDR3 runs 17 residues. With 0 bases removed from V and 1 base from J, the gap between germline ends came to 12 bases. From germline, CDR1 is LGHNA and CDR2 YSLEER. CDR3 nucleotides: TGCGCCAGCAGCCAAGATTATTTCATTTTGAACACCGGGGAGCTGTTTTTT. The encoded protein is CASSQDYFILNTGELFF.

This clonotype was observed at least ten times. Here the CDR3 DNA reads TGTGCCAGCAGCTTCCGTGGACAGGGGACGCAGTATTTT. Translation: CASSFRGQGTQYF. V usage is TRBV7-9 and J usage is TRBJ2-3, with TRBD1 identical over 9 bases. CDR1 SEHNR and CDR2 FQNEAQ come from the germline V gene (reference sequence). This CDR3 has 13 amino acids. V trimming: 3 bases; J trimming: 9 bases; junction bases outside the gene matches: 4.

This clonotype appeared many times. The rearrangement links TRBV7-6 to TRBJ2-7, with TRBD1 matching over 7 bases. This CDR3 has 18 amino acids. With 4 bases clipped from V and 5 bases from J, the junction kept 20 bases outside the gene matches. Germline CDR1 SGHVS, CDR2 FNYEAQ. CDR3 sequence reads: CASSSGAGGRKKVDEQYF. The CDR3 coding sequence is TGTGCCAGCAGCTCTGGGGCAGGGGGAAGAAAAAAAGTCGACGAGCAGTACTTC.

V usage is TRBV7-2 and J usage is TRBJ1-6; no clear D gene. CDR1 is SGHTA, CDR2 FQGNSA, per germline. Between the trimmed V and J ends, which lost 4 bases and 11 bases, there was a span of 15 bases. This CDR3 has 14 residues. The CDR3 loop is CASSSPQQPAPLHF. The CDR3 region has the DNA TGTGCCAGCAGCTCACCCCAGCAGCCGGCACCCCTCCACTTT.

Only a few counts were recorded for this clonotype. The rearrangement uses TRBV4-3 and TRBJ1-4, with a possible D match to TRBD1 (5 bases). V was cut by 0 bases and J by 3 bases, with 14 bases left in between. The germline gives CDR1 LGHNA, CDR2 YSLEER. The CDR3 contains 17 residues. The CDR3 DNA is TGCGCCAGCAGCCAAGATTCGGGACCGGTAGCTAATGAAAAACTGTTTTTT. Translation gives CASSQDSGPVANEKLFF.

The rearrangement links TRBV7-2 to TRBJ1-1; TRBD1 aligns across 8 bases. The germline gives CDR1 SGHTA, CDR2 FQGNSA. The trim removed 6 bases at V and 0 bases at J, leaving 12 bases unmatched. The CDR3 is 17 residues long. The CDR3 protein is CASRGDRGNLLNTEAFF. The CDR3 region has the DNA TGTGCCAGCAGGGGAGACAGGGGCAATTTACTGAACACTGAAGCTTTCTTT.